The rows below give T cell receptor beta chains drawn from one sample of a study of control samples from healthy donors and cancer patients. Produced via immunoSEQ multiplex PCR; TCRdb's table is partial and in-frame only. The repertoire has about 250,000 clones, roughly 82% of them found once; the top ten carry about 14%. Sequencing input: PBMCs. The receptors were gathered from a woman aged 55-70 years with lung cancer. CDR3s include the opening cysteine and the closing phenylalanine or tryptophan. D genes are given only for firm matches. Clone size, where shown, is once, few, many, or a class for clones that have expanded.

j_call	v_call	d_call	clone_size	cdr3_aa	cdr3_nt
TRBJ1-2	TRBV5-6	TRBD1	-	CASSLNMGQANYGYTF	TGTGCCAGCAGCTTAAACATGGGACAGGCGAACTATGGCTACACCTTC
TRBJ2-7	TRBV5-5	TRBD2	-	CASSRDYYEQYF	TGTGCCAGCAGCCGGGACTACTACGAGCAGTACTTC
TRBJ2-7	TRBV3-1/TRBV3-2	TRBD2	-	CVSSLAGGSYEQYF	TGTGTCAGCAGCCTAGCGGGGGGGTCCTACGAGCAGTACTTC
TRBJ2-3	TRBV9	TRBD1	-	CASSVVGTGYTDTQYF	TGTGCCAGCAGCGTAGTAGGGACAGGGTACACAGATACGCAGTATTTT
TRBJ2-7	TRBV5-1	-	-	CASSLETRAYEQYF	TGCGCCAGCAGCTTGGAGACCAGGGCCTACGAGCAGTACTTC
TRBJ1-1	TRBV7-9	-	-	CASSNRAGENTEAFF	TGTGCCAGCAGCAATAGGGCCGGCGAAAACACTGAAGCTTTCTTT
TRBJ2-5	TRBV6-6	-	-	CASRRGRRETQYF	TGTGCCAGCCGGAGGGGCCGAAGGGAGACCCAGTACTTC
TRBJ1-2	TRBV5-6	TRBD1	once	CASSSTGGYGYTF	TGTGCCAGCAGCTCGACAGGGGGCTATGGCTACACCTTC
TRBJ2-2	TRBV14	TRBD2	-	CARSRGRGLPGEPSTGELFF	TGTGCCCGCAGCCGCGGGAGGGGGTTACCGGGGGAGCCGAGCACCGGGGAGCTGTTTTTT
TRBJ2-1	TRBV5-1	TRBD1	-	CASSLGPGQGQEEQFF	TGCGCCAGCAGCTTGGGACCGGGACAGGGTCAGGAGGAGCAGTTCTTC
TRBJ2-1	TRBV20-1	-	few	CSASTYNEQFF	TGCAGTGCTAGTACCTACAATGAGCAGTTCTTC
TRBJ2-1	TRBV19	-	-	CASSIGTYNEQFF	TGTGCCAGTAGTATTGGTACCTACAATGAGCAGTTCTTC
TRBJ1-5	TRBV18	-	-	CASSQVRIPNQPQHF	TGTGCCAGCTCACAAGTCAGGATACCCAATCAGCCCCAGCATTTT
TRBJ1-3	TRBV5-5	TRBD1	-	CASSPGQGDGNTIYF	TGTGCCAGCAGCCCGGGACAGGGGGATGGAAACACCATATATTTT
TRBJ2-7	TRBV6-6	TRBD1	once	CASSYSTGETYEQYF	TGTGCCAGCAGTTACTCCACAGGGGAAACCTACGAGCAGTACTTC
TRBJ2-7	TRBV6-2/TRBV6-3	-	-	CASSYSLGGAYEQYF	TGTGCCAGCAGTTACTCGTTAGGGGGGGCCTACGAGCAGTACTTC
TRBJ2-1	TRBV11-3	-	-	CASSFSGVGEQFF	TGTGCCAGCAGCTTTAGTGGAGTCGGTGAGCAGTTCTTC
TRBJ1-2	TRBV7-9	-	many	CASSLPGTVNYGYTF	TGTGCCAGCAGCCTGCCCGGGACGGTAAACTATGGCTACACCTTC
TRBJ1-2	TRBV7-9	TRBD1	-	CASSHPRGRGYGYTF	TGTGCCAGCAGCCACCCCAGGGGGCGCGGCTATGGCTACACCTTC
TRBJ1-4	TRBV10-1	-	-	CAGPRSGIASTNEKLFF	TGCGCCGGACCCAGGTCAGGGATCGCCTCAACTAATGAAAAACTGTTTTTT
TRBJ2-7	TRBV11-2	-	-	CASSLQDSYEQYF	TGTGCCAGCAGCTTGCAAGACTCCTACGAGCAGTACTTC
TRBJ2-1	TRBV7-2	-	-	CASSLKFGHEQFF	TGTGCCAGCAGCTTAAAATTCGGGCATGAGCAGTTCTTC
TRBJ1-5	TRBV12-5	TRBD1	-	CASGLVGDRRSNQPQHF	TGTGCTAGTGGTTTGGTAGGGGACAGGAGAAGCAATCAGCCCCAGCATTTT
TRBJ2-4	TRBV5-6	TRBD1	once	CASSPGTGLNIQYF	TGTGCCAGCAGTCCCGGGACAGGGTTAAACATTCAGTACTTC
TRBJ1-2	TRBV4-2	-	-	CASSPSEATYGYTF	TGTGCCAGCAGCCCGTCCGAGGCAACATATGGCTACACCTTC
TRBJ2-5	TRBV7-9	-	-	CASSSSGEETQYF	TGTGCCAGCAGCTCCTCAGGGGAAGAGACCCAGTACTTC
TRBJ1-1	TRBV3-1/TRBV3-2	-	few	CASSYMTGNTEAFF	TGTGCCAGCAGCTACATGACAGGAAACACTGAAGCTTTCTTT
TRBJ2-3	TRBV18	-	-	CASSRSRPGTHTDTQYF	TGTGCCAGCTCACGGAGCCGACCGGGCACCCACACAGATACGCAGTATTTT
TRBJ2-6	TRBV6-1	-	-	CASSDIFRPAGANVLTF	TGTGCCAGCAGTGACATCTTCAGACCAGCTGGGGCCAACGTCCTGACTTTC
TRBJ1-1	TRBV30	-	-	CAWSDRTETEAFF	TGTGCCTGGAGTGATCGGACCGAGACTGAAGCTTTCTTT
TRBJ1-2	TRBV19	-	-	CASSIADWINYGYTF	TGTGCCAGTAGTATAGCTGACTGGATTAACTATGGCTACACCTTC
TRBJ2-3	TRBV27	-	few	CATLPLGDTTDTQYF	TGTGCCACCCTCCCCCTCGGGGATACCACAGATACGCAGTATTTT
TRBJ1-6	TRBV9	-	-	CASSVVDSYNSPLHF	TGTGCCAGCAGCGTAGTGGATAGTTATAATTCACCCCTCCACTTT
TRBJ2-4	TRBV19	-	-	CASRPTGEGNIQYF	TGTGCCAGTAGGCCGACAGGGGAGGGGAACATTCAGTACTTC
TRBJ2-5	TRBV30	-	-	CAWSTGGQETQYF	TGTGCCTGGAGTACCGGGGGCCAAGAGACCCAGTACTTC
TRBJ2-4	TRBV19	TRBD2	-	CASRALGLAARGVAKNIQYF	TGTGCCAGTAGAGCCCTCGGGCTAGCGGCAAGAGGGGTAGCCAAAAACATTCAGTACTTC
TRBJ2-7	TRBV25-1	-	-	CASSPGQYASYEQYF	TGTGCCAGCAGTCCCGGACAGTACGCTTCCTACGAGCAGTACTTC
TRBJ1-1	TRBV7-9	TRBD1	-	CASEGAGITEAFF	TGTGCCAGCGAGGGGGCTGGGATCACTGAAGCTTTCTTT
TRBJ2-7	TRBV28	TRBD1	-	CASGWTGYEQYF	TGTGCCAGCGGGTGGACAGGGTACGAGCAGTACTTC
TRBJ1-5	TRBV19	-	-	CASSPPSYSNQPQHF	TGTGCCAGTAGTCCTCCATCTTATAGCAATCAGCCCCAGCATTTT
TRBJ2-2	TRBV7-9	-	-	CASSFGGRGTGELFF	TGTGCCAGCAGCTTCGGAGGGAGAGGTACCGGGGAGCTGTTTTTT
TRBJ1-5	TRBV6-6	-	-	CASSLLSGSHQPQHF	TGTGCCAGCAGTTTACTCTCCGGCAGTCATCAGCCCCAGCATTTT
TRBJ2-7	TRBV5-4	-	-	CASSLGLVAYEQYF	TGTGCCAGCAGCTTGGGACTAGTTGCCTACGAGCAGTACTTC
TRBJ1-6	TRBV28	-	-	CASSSSGGYSPLHF	TGTGCCAGCAGCTCATCGGGCGGTTACTCACCCCTCCACTTT
TRBJ1-5	TRBV5-1	-	once	CASSFGGADQPQHF	TGCGCCAGCAGCTTCGGGGGGGCCGATCAGCCCCAGCATTTT
TRBJ1-5	TRBV29-1	-	-	CSVAENSNQPQHF	TGCAGCGTTGCCGAGAACAGCAATCAGCCCCAGCATTTT
TRBJ1-1	TRBV15	-	-	CATGGRGSLSEAFF	TGTGCCACCGGGGGGAGGGGAAGTCTCTCTGAAGCTTTCTTT
TRBJ2-5	TRBV28	-	-	CASEGETQYF	TGTGCCAGCGAAGGGGAGACCCAGTACTTC
TRBJ2-7	TRBV7-2	-	-	CASRIGAGSTYEQYF	TGTGCCAGCCGGATCGGGGCGGGCAGTACCTACGAGCAGTACTTC
TRBJ1-6	TRBV30	TRBD1	-	CAWTGTGGGNSPLHF	TGTGCCTGGACCGGGACAGGGGGTGGCAATTCACCCCTCCACTTT
TRBJ1-1	TRBV5-1	-	-	CASSLTPNTEAFF	TGCGCCAGCAGCTTAACACCGAACACTGAAGCTTTCTTT